This entry concerns a single T cell receptor beta chain. CDR1 and CDR2 (germline): MDHEN, SYDVKM. Unmatched junction bases numbered 8, after V lost 6 bases and J lost 11 bases. The CDR3 spans 15 residues. This PCR relied on a set of 60 Vbeta primers and 13 Jbeta primers. Profiling relied on immunoSEQ multiplex PCR, and the TCRdb table lists in-frame clones only, not all of them. Its table records about 200,000 clones. The data were obtained in a study of cytomegalovirus exposure and HLA in healthy donors. The source material was PBMCs. This chain connects TRBV28 to TRBJ2-3; 16 bases are shared with TRBD2. The clonotype originates from a young man in good health and CMV-seronegative. The CDR3 here is CASSSGTSGGEKQYF. The CDR3 region has the DNA TGTGCCAGCAGCTCCGGGACTAGCGGGGGGGAAAAGCAGTATTTT.